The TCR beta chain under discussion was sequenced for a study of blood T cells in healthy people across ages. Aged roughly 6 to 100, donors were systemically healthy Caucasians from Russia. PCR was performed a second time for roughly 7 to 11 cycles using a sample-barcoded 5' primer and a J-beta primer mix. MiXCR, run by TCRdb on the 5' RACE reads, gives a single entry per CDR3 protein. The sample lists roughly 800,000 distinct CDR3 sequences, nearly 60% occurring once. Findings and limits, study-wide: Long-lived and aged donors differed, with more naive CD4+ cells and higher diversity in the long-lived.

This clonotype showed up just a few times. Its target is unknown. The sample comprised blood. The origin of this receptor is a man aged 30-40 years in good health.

This chain's CDR3 is CASSPSGQRKGYEQYF. The CDR3, as DNA: TGTGCCAGCTCACCTTCTGGTCAGCGGAAGGGCTACGAGCAGTACTTC. The chain is built from TRBV18 and TRBJ2-7; D is possibly TRBD2 (5 bases). The V end lost 3 bases, the J end lost 3 bases, and 18 bases lay between the germline ends. The CDR3 runs 16 residues. Germline CDR1 and CDR2: KGHSH and LQKENI.